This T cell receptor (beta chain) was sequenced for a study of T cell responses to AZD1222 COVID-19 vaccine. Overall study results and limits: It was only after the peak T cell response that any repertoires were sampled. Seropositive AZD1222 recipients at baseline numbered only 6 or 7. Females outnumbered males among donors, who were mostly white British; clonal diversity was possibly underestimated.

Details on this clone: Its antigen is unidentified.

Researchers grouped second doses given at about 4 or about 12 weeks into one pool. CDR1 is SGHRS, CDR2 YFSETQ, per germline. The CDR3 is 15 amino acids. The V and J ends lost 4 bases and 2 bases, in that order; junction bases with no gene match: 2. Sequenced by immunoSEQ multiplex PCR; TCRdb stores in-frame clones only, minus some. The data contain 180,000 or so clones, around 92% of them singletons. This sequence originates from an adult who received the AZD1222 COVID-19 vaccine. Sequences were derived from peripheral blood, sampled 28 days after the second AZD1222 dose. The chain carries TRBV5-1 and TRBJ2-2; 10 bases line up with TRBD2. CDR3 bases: TGCGCCAGCAGCACTAGCGGGGTAAACACCGGGGAGCTGTTTTTT. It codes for CASSTSGVNTGELFF.